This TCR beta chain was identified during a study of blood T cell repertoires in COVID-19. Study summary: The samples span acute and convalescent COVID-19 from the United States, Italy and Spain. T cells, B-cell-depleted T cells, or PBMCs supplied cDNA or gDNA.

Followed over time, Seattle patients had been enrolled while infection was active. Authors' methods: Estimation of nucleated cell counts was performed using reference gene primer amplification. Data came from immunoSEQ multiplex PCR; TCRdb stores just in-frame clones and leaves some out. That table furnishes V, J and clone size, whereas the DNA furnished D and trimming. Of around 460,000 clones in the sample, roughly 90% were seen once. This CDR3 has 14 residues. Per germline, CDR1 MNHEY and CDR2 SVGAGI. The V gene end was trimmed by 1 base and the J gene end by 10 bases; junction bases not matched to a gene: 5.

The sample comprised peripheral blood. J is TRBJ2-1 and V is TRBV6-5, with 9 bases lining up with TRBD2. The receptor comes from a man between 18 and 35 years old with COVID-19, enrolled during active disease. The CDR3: CASSYFRAGGEQFF. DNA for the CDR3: TGTGCCAGCAGTTACTTCCGAGCGGGGGGAGAGCAGTTCTTC.